The rows below give T cell receptor beta chains drawn from one sample of a study of blood T cell repertoires in COVID-19. The table came from immunoSEQ multiplex PCR; TCRdb's copy has only in-frame clones and leaves some out. The sample holds 55,000 to 65,000 clones, about 91% seen once. Sequenced material: peripheral blood. The origin of the receptors is a man aged 60-69 years with acute or convalescent COVID-19. Both conserved end residues are part of each CDR3. D genes are given only for firm matches. The size of a clone is reported for some rows only, either as once, few or many, or as a class for expanded clones.

>.|.|TRBV5-1|TRBJ1-1
CASRVAGTEAFF
TGCGCCAGCAGAGTGGCGGGGACTGAAGCTTTCTTT
>.|.|TRBV18|TRBJ2-5
CASSPDRLRTQYF
TGTGCCAGCTCACCAGACAGGTTACGGACCCAGTACTTC
>few|TRBD1|TRBV5-5|TRBJ1-2
CASSTEQGADGYTF
TGTGCCAGCAGCACAGAACAGGGGGCGGATGGCTACACCTTC
>.|.|TRBV7-9|TRBJ2-1
CASRTQAENINEQFF
TGTGCCAGCAGGACCCAAGCGGAAAATATCAATGAGCAGTTCTTC
>.|TRBD1|TRBV7-3|TRBJ2-3
CASSLTPGQGASTDTQYF
TGTGCCAGCAGCTTAACACCGGGACAGGGTGCTAGCACAGATACGCAGTATTTT
>few|TRBD2|TRBV5-1|TRBJ2-3
CASSLSGSKDTQYF
TGCGCCAGCAGCTTGAGCGGGAGTAAGGATACGCAGTATTTT
>.|.|TRBV5-1|TRBJ2-7
CASSLEAGSSYEQYF
TGCGCCAGCAGCTTGGAGGCCGGGAGCTCCTACGAGCAGTACTTC
>.|.|TRBV2|TRBJ2-5
CASSGLEAETQYF
TGTGCCAGCAGTGGTTTGGAGGCCGAGACCCAGTACTTC
>.|TRBD2|TRBV2|TRBJ2-2
CASLARGWVTGELFF
TGTGCCAGCTTGGCGCGGGGGTGGGTAACCGGGGAGCTGTTTTTT
>.|TRBD1|TRBV29-1|TRBJ1-1
CSVEPGTVTEAFF
TGCAGCGTTGAGCCCGGGACAGTCACTGAAGCTTTCTTT
>.|.|TRBV19|TRBJ2-2
CASSIQAGELFF
TGTGCCAGTAGTATACAGGCCGGGGAGCTGTTTTTT
>few|.|TRBV4-2|TRBJ1-1
CASSHVGGEEAFF
TGTGCCAGCAGCCACGTGGGGGGGGAGGAAGCTTTCTTT
>.|TRBD2|TRBV7-3|TRBJ2-7
CASSLKGGSHEQYF
TGTGCCAGCAGCTTAAAGGGCGGGAGCCACGAGCAGTACTTC
>.|TRBD2|TRBV5-4|TRBJ2-7
CASSPKGGGLAGYEQYF
TGTGCCAGCAGCCCCAAAGGAGGAGGGCTAGCGGGATATGAGCAGTACTTC
>.|TRBD1|TRBV6-5|TRBJ1-2
CASSYSPGGPSSRTF
TGTGCCAGCAGTTACTCTCCAGGGGGCCCCTCGTCGCGGACCTTC
>.|TRBD1|TRBV28|TRBJ2-1
CASSSLPTGQGAYNEQFF
TGTGCCAGCAGTTCACTCCCCACAGGACAGGGGGCTTACAATGAGCAGTTCTTC
>.|.|TRBV6-1|TRBJ2-7
CASSERGRSSYEQYF
TGTGCCAGCAGTGAAAGAGGGCGCAGTTCCTACGAGCAGTACTTC
>.|.|TRBV5-1|TRBJ2-7
CASSRDSPYEQYF
TGCGCCAGCAGTCGGGACTCCCCATACGAGCAGTACTTC
>few|TRBD1|TRBV11-2|TRBJ1-4
CASSHRGQGWEKLFF
TGTGCCAGCAGCCATCGGGGACAGGGGTGGGAAAAACTGTTTTTT
>once|.|TRBV7-2|TRBJ1-3
CASSFSLGPGNTIYF
TGTGCCAGCAGCTTCTCATTGGGGCCTGGAAACACCATATATTTT
>.|TRBD2|TRBV5-1|TRBJ2-7
CASSASLAGGPGEQYF
TGCGCCAGCAGCGCCTCACTAGCGGGAGGGCCGGGCGAGCAGTACTTC
>.|.|TRBV19|TRBJ2-2
CASRDRPNTGELFF
TGTGCCAGTAGGGACAGACCTAACACCGGGGAGCTGTTTTTT
>.|TRBD2|TRBV6-1|TRBJ2-1
CASSGLTSGRRPEQFF
TGTGCCAGCAGTGGCTTGACTAGCGGGAGGAGACCCGAGCAGTTCTTC
>.|.|TRBV9|TRBJ1-4
CASSVMGTSNEKLFF
TGTGCCAGCAGCGTGATGGGCACCTCGAATGAAAAACTGTTTTTT
>.|TRBD2|TRBV27|TRBJ2-1
CASSFRLAWDNEQFF
TGTGCCAGCAGTTTCAGACTAGCCTGGGACAATGAGCAGTTCTTC
>once|.|TRBV6-5|TRBJ1-1
CASSYSYGVEAFF
TGTGCCAGCAGTTACTCATACGGGGTTGAAGCTTTCTTT
>once|TRBD1|TRBV5-1|TRBJ1-3
CASSNGQGAGNTIYF
TGCGCCAGCAGCAACGGACAGGGGGCTGGAAACACCATATATTTT
>.|.|TRBV28|TRBJ2-3
CASSSLGRFTSTDTQYF
TGTGCCAGCAGTTCATTGGGCAGATTCACTAGCACAGATACGCAGTATTTT